The 15 T cell receptor beta chains below were found in one sample sequenced in a study of persistence of HIV-infected CD4 T cells. The immunoSEQ assay was version 4, run in survey mode. Using immunoSEQ multiplex PCR, the repertoire was profiled, and TCRdb retains in-frame clones only, with some absent. This sample has some 30,000 clones, with roughly 80% found just once. These receptors lack a known antigen. Cells were stimulated with CMV-infected fibroblast lysates at about 9.4 ug/mL. Memory cells lacking CD40L and CD69 with high CD45RO were sorted. Sample: CD4+ T cells sorted from PBMCs after approximately 19-hour stimulation, taken from a patient who received antiretroviral therapy. The origin of the receptors is an adult woman with HIV who was CMV-seropositive.

The chain employs TRBV7-7 and TRBJ2-1; tentative D call: TRBD1 (6 bases). The length of the CDR3 is 15 residues. Germline V gene sequence: CDR1 SSHAT, CDR2 FNYEAQ (reference sequence). V was trimmed by 6 bases and J by 5 bases, leaving 17 bases between them. The DNA for the CDR3 is TGTGCCAGCAGTACAGGGAAGGCAACCAACAATGAGCAGTTCTTC. Its translation is CASSTGKATNNEQFF.

This clone was observed a few times. V usage is TRBV6-5 and J usage is TRBJ2-5; no clear D gene. This CDR3 region has 14 residues. Germline CDR1 and CDR2: MNHEY and SVGAGI. Trimming removed 4 bases at V and 1 base at J, with 10 bases between. The CDR3 nucleotides are TGTGCCAGCAGTTCACCTGGATCCCAAGAGACCCAGTACTTC. Its protein is CASSSPGSQETQYF.

This clone was counted a single time. In nucleotides, the CDR3 is TGTGCCAGCTCACCAGGGGGGGGACCTCAGCCCCAGCATTTT. Amino acids: CASSPGGGPQPQHF. This chain joins TRBV18 and TRBJ1-5, with D perhaps TRBD1 (5 bases). V was clipped by 2 bases and J by 6 bases, with 11 bases between them. The CDR3 is 14 amino acids. The germline CDR1 and CDR2 sequences are KGHSH and LQKENI.

The chain is built from TRBV9 and TRBJ2-1; D may be TRBD2 (5 bases). Germline CDR1 SGDLS, CDR2 YYNGEE. The CDR3 consists of 14 residues. The ends were cut back, 4 bases at V and 8 bases at J, with 16 bases in the middle. The CDR3 protein is CASSPLGARDEQFF. The CDR3 DNA is TGTGCCAGCAGCCCGCTAGGAGCGCGGGATGAGCAGTTCTTC.

The chain has TRBV5-1 and TRBJ2-2, with 7 bases matching TRBD1. This CDR3 contains 15 residues. The trim removed 4 bases at V and 6 bases at J, leaving 9 bases unmatched. Per germline, CDR1 SGHRS and CDR2 YFSETQ. CDR3 sequence reads: CASSPLPGQAGELFF. The CDR3 DNA reads as TGCGCCAGCAGCCCCCTCCCCGGACAGGCCGGGGAGCTGTTTTTT.

This clone appeared a single time. The chain links TRBV6-6 to TRBJ2-2; a weak D match, TRBD1 (6 bases). CDR3 length: 18 amino acids. The germline gives CDR1 MNHNY, CDR2 SVGAGI (reference sequence). V lost 5 bases, J lost 0 bases, and 19 bases lay in between. The CDR3 nucleotides are TGTGCCAGCAGTCCCAAACCCCTGACAGGCGCGAACACCGGGGAGCTGTTTTTT. Its translation: CASSPKPLTGANTGELFF.

The genes are TRBV6-2 or TRBV6-3 and TRBJ2-5, with TRBD2 identical over 7 bases. CDR1 and CDR2 from the germline V gene are MNHEY and SVGEGT. The CDR3 extends over 14 amino acids. V lost 6 bases to trimming and J lost 3 bases; unmatched junction nucleotides: 7. In nucleotides, the CDR3 is TGTGCCAGCAGCCGGTCAGGGAGGGAAGAGACCCAGTACTTC. As protein: CASSRSGREETQYF.

The V and J genes are TRBV10-3 and TRBJ2-7; TRBD1 matches at 7 bases. This CDR3 has 13 residues. Germline trimming cut 4 bases from V and 5 bases from J; bases unmatched to any gene: 5. CDR1 ENHRY and CDR2 SYGVKD come from the germline V gene. As DNA, the CDR3 is TGTGCCATCAGTGTTTGGACAGGACACGAGCAGTACTTC. It encodes CAISVWTGHEQYF.

This clone appeared a single time. The V call is TRBV10-3, the J call TRBJ2-2; 13 bases fit TRBD2. CDR1 ENHRY and CDR2 SYGVKD come from the germline V gene. CDR3 size: 18 residues. Trimming took 7 bases from V and 1 from J; bases not matched to a gene: 9. DNA of the CDR3: TGTGCCATCAAAGATGGACTAGCGGGAGAGGGGAACACCGGGGAGCTGTTTTTT. Translation gives CAIKDGLAGEGNTGELFF.

V gene TRBV19 combines with J gene TRBJ1-1, with TRBD1 as a possible D gene (5 bases). Looked up from germline, CDR1 is LNHDA and CDR2 is SQIVND (reference sequence). The CDR3 has 13 residues. Trimming cost V 7 bases and J 3 bases, with 12 bases left between them. CDR3 residues: CASMVRADTEAFF. CDR3 in DNA: TGTGCCAGTATGGTCAGGGCGGACACTGAAGCTTTCTTT.

The chain employs TRBV19 and TRBJ1-5, with TRBD1 as a possible D gene (5 bases). V gave up 3 bases and J gave up 5 bases, with 8 bases separating them. Germline V gives CDR1 LNHDA, CDR2 SQIVND (reference sequence). The CDR3 extends over 13 amino acids. Here the CDR3 DNA reads TGTGCCAGTAGTATCAGCAGGGATCAGCCCCAGCATTTT. Protein sequence: CASSISRDQPQHF. Looking up the rest from reference TRBV19 and TRBJ1-5 gives the full variable domain: DGGITQSPKYLFRKEGQNVTLSCEQNLNHDAMYWYRQDPGQGLRLIYYSQIVNDFQKGDIAEGYSVSREKKESFPLTVTSAQKNPTAFYLCASSISRDQPQHFGDGTRLSIL.

The chain is built from TRBV19 and TRBJ2-5, with 7 bases matching TRBD2. The CDR3 has 15 residues. J gave up 3 bases and V 5 bases, and 9 bases lay outside the gene matches. From germline, CDR1 is LNHDA and CDR2 SQIVND (reference sequence). The CDR3 coding sequence is TGTGCCAGTAGTCGGCTGCGGGGGACGGAAGAGACCCAGTACTTC. Translated, it gives CASSRLRGTEETQYF.

This sequence joins TRBV6-2 or TRBV6-3 and TRBJ1-5, with D perhaps matching TRBD1 (6 bases). This CDR3 comprises 15 residues. The germline V gene encodes CDR1 MNHEY and CDR2 SVGEGT. Trimming removed 2 bases at V and 3 bases at J, with 11 bases between. The CDR3 region is CASSYGTRYNQPQHF. Here the CDR3 DNA reads TGTGCCAGCAGTTACGGGACAAGATACAATCAGCCCCAGCATTTT.

This chain links TRBV11-2 with TRBJ2-3, with 10 bases aligning to TRBD2. CDR3 size: 15 residues. V dropped 6 bases and J dropped 4; count of bases not matched to a gene: 7. CDR1 is SGHAT, CDR2 FQNNGV, per germline. Here the CDR3 DNA reads TGTGCCAGCAGGCGATCTAGCGGGAGAGCAGATACGCAGTATTTT. This gives the protein CASRRSSGRADTQYF.

The V gene is TRBV3-1 (or the pseudogene TRBV3-2), the J gene TRBJ1-2; D gene ambiguous. The CDR3 extends over 13 amino acids. CDR1 LGHDT and CDR2 YNNKEL come from the germline V gene (reference sequence). Between the trimmed V and J ends, which lost 0 bases and 4 bases, there was a span of 6 bases. The CDR3 DNA reads as TGTGCCAGCAGCCAAGATCGTGGCTATGGCTACACCTTC. Translated, it gives CASSQDRGYGYTF.